The rows below give T cell receptor beta chains drawn from one sample of a study of PD-1 blockade in classical Hodgkin lymphoma. The data were produced by immunoSEQ multiplex PCR, yet TCRdb's version contains in-frame clones alone and is incomplete. The data hold about 18,000 clones, with about 85% observed a single time. The sequenced sample was peripheral blood mononuclear cells (PBMCs), obtained before the second cycle of nivolumab. Receptors were obtained from a human donor with classical Hodgkin lymphoma. The CDR3 runs from the conserved cysteine through the conserved F or W. The D gene is left open where the match is weak. Where a row states a size, it is once, few, many or the class of an expanded clone; other rows omit it.

V	size	J	D	DNA	CDR3
TRBV28	.	TRBJ2-2	TRBD1	TGTGCCAGCAGTGCCACAGGGGAACTAACATTCACCGGGGAGCTGTTTTTT	CASSATGELTFTGELFF
TRBV19	.	TRBJ1-1	.	TGTGCCAGTAGTATCAGCGTTAGCGCGAACACTGAAGCTTTCTTT	CASSISVSANTEAFF
TRBV18	.	TRBJ2-5	TRBD1	TGTGCCAGCTCACGCTTCCAGGGGGAGGAGACCCAGTACTTC	CASSRFQGEETQYF
TRBV4-3	.	TRBJ2-3	TRBD2	TGCGCCAGCAGCCGACGACTAGCGGGGGGGTCGGCAGATACGCAGTATTTT	CASSRRLAGGSADTQYF
TRBV10-2	.	TRBJ1-5	.	TGCGCCAGCAGTGACGGCAGGGGCAATCAGCCCCAGCATTTT	CASSDGRGNQPQHF
TRBV5-4	.	TRBJ1-1	TRBD1	TGTGCCAGCAGCTCCCGGACAGGGGGAGGCACTGAAGCTTTCTTT	CASSSRTGGGTEAFF
TRBV9	.	TRBJ2-2	TRBD1	TGTGCCAGCAGCGGCCGGGACAGGAACACCGGGGAGCTGTTTTTT	CASSGRDRNTGELFF
TRBV19	.	TRBJ1-1	.	TGTGCCAGTAGTATCGCGTGGTCGCTGAACACTGAAGCTTTCTTT	CASSIAWSLNTEAFF
TRBV2	.	TRBJ2-5	.	TGTGCCAGCAACCCAAGAGGGTTCCAAGAGACCCAGTACTTC	CASNPRGFQETQYF
TRBV10-3	few	TRBJ2-2	TRBD2	TGTGCCATCGGGACTAGCGGGGGCCCGATCACCGGGGAGCTGTTTTTT	CAIGTSGGPITGELFF
TRBV21-1	.	TRBJ1-1	.	TGTGCCAGCGGCACCAGGGGGTCGAAGGCTTTCTTT	CASGTRGSKAFF
TRBV2	.	TRBJ1-2	.	TGTGCCAGCAACGGACTTTTTTATGGCTACACCTTC	CASNGLFYGYTF
TRBV7-9	.	TRBJ2-1	TRBD2	TGTGCCAGCAGCCCGTTGACTAGCCTGAACAATGAGCAGTTCTTC	CASSPLTSLNNEQFF
TRBV10-3	.	TRBJ1-5	.	TGTGCCATCGGGCGACAAGGGAATCAGCCCCAGCATTTT	CAIGRQGNQPQHF
TRBV28	.	TRBJ1-4	.	TGTGCCAGCAGTCCGGACATACCAGCTGAAAAACTGTTTTTT	CASSPDIPAEKLFF
TRBV7-2	medium-sized	TRBJ1-5	.	TGTGCCAGCAGCTTAAGTAATAGCAATCAGCCCCAGCATTTT	CASSLSNSNQPQHF
TRBV5-1	.	TRBJ2-7	.	TGCGCCAGCAGCTTGGAAGCCCGGGGGCTGGACGAGCAGTACTTC	CASSLEARGLDEQYF
TRBV5-6	.	TRBJ1-2	.	TGTGCCAGCAGCTTGAACAACTATGGCTACACCTTC	CASSLNNYGYTF
TRBV6-6	.	TRBJ1-4	.	TGTGCCAGCAACCGGGGGCCCAGGGGAACTAATGAAAAACTGTTTTTT	CASNRGPRGTNEKLFF
TRBV29-1	.	TRBJ2-7	TRBD2	TGCAGCGTTGATGGACGGTCGCGGCTAGCGGGAGTTGAGTACGAGCAGTACTTC	CSVDGRSRLAGVEYEQYF
TRBV7-9	.	TRBJ2-2	TRBD1	TGTGCCAGCAGACCCGGGACAGGGGCCCCCGGGGAGCTGTTTTTT	CASRPGTGAPGELFF
TRBV2	few	TRBJ1-5	.	TGTGCCAGCAGTGGGATGAACAGGAATCAGCCCCAGCATTTT	CASSGMNRNQPQHF
TRBV19	once	TRBJ1-1	TRBD1	TGTGCCAGTAGTATAGATCGTCGACAGGGCTTAGATGACACTGAAGCTTTCTTT	CASSIDRRQGLDDTEAFF
TRBV19	few	TRBJ1-2	.	TGTGCCAGTAGTATTGTCTCCTCAGGAAACTATGGCTACACCTTC	CASSIVSSGNYGYTF
TRBV28	.	TRBJ2-1	TRBD2	TGTGCCAGCAGGTCGGGACTAGCACTTGGAGAGCAGTTCTTC	CASRSGLALGEQFF
TRBV5-5	.	TRBJ1-4	.	TGTGCCAGCAGCGGAATGAATGAAAAACTGTTTTTT	CASSGMNEKLFF
TRBV9	.	TRBJ1-1	.	TGTGCCAGCAGCCCCAATCGGGAGGCTAGGAGAGCTTTCTTT	CASSPNREARRAFF
TRBV12-5	.	TRBJ2-3	TRBD2	TGTGCTAGTGGTTTGGGGACTAGCTTCACAGATACGCAGTATTTT	CASGLGTSFTDTQYF
TRBV28	.	TRBJ2-4	.	TGTGCCAGCAGGGATAGCCAAAACATTCAGTACTTC	CASRDSQNIQYF
TRBV6-1	.	TRBJ2-3	TRBD1	TGTGCCAGCACCCTTGGACAGGGAACAGATACGCAGTATTTT	CASTLGQGTDTQYF
TRBV5-1	.	TRBJ2-5	.	TGCGCCAGCAGCTTGGGCGCCCCGCCAGGATACTTC	CASSLGAPPGYF
TRBV7-2	.	TRBJ1-2	TRBD1	TGTGCCAGCAGCCCGGGACAGGGCTATGGCTACACCTTC	CASSPGQGYGYTF
TRBV30	.	TRBJ2-3	TRBD2	TGTGCCTGGAGTCGTTACGGGACTAGCGGAGCCGTTGGCACAGATACGCAGTATTTT	CAWSRYGTSGAVGTDTQYF
TRBV4-3	.	TRBJ1-1	.	TGCGCCAGCAGCCAAGATCGATCCACTGAAGCTTTCTTT	CASSQDRSTEAFF
TRBV4-3	.	TRBJ1-3	.	TGCGCCAGCAGCCAGGGGACTAGCTCTGGAAACACCATATATTTT	CASSQGTSSGNTIYF
TRBV19	.	TRBJ2-7	.	TGTGCCAGTAGTATCGGAGGTAACGAGCAGTACTTC	CASSIGGNEQYF
TRBV27	.	TRBJ2-3	.	TGTGCCAGCAGTTTCCGTCAGATCACAGATACGCAGTATTTT	CASSFRQITDTQYF
TRBV5-1	.	TRBJ2-3	.	TGCGCCAGCAGCTTGGAACCCACACGAGATACGCAGTATTTT	CASSLEPTRDTQYF
TRBV4-1	once	TRBJ1-1	.	TGCGCCAGCAGCCCTCCACCCCCGCAGGGCGCGGGCACTGAAGCTTTCTTT	CASSPPPPQGAGTEAFF
TRBV10-1	few	TRBJ2-7	TRBD1	TGCGCCAGCAGTGACAACAGGGGCTTTAGCTCCTACGAGCAGTACTTC	CASSDNRGFSSYEQYF
TRBV28	.	TRBJ2-1	TRBD2	TGTGCCAGCAGTCTCATTAGCGGGAGCTCCTACAATGAGCAGTTCTTC	CASSLISGSSYNEQFF
TRBV4-3	.	TRBJ2-7	TRBD2	TGCGCCAGCAGCCCAAGCGGGGCCTCCGACGTTTACTACGAGCAGTACTTC	CASSPSGASDVYYEQYF
TRBV28	.	TRBJ1-2	TRBD1	TGTGCCAGCAGGTCGAATACCCAATGGGACAGCACTTCTTATGGCTACACCTTC	CASRSNTQWDSTSYGYTF
TRBV5-3	.	TRBJ1-2	TRBD1	TGTGCCAGCAGCTTGGTAACAGGGGTTCATGGCTACACCTTC	CASSLVTGVHGYTF